This entry lists 23 T cell receptor beta chains sequenced from one sample in a study of molecular identifiers for immune sequencing clone quantification. TCRdb called the PCR reads again in MiXCR, with one record for every CDR3 protein. This table has tens of thousands of distinct CDR3 sequences, approximately 23% appearing once. The source material was naive CD8+ T cells from blood, with Jurkat cell RNA spiked in. The subset denotes: FACS-sorted CD8+CD4-CCR7+CD45RA+ naive T cells. These receptors were collected from a human donor in good health. Some libraries in this study had Jurkat cell RNA spiked in.

A remark on this clonotype: At one boundary the junction diverges from the germline segment, which might be a read error. The genes are TRBV28 and TRBJ2-7; D is undetermined. This CDR3 contains 13 residues. CDR1 and CDR2 from the germline V gene are MDHEN and SYDVKM. In DNA, the CDR3 is TGTGCCAGCAGCTCGAGGACGGATTACGAGCAGCACTTC. Translation gives CASSSRTDYEQHF.

This clonotype appeared many times. The rearrangement links TRBV19 to TRBJ1-2, with 8 bases that match TRBD1. The length of the CDR3 is 15 residues. V lost 5 bases, J lost 3 bases, and 8 bases stayed unmatched. Germline-derived CDR1 and CDR2 are LNHDA and SQIVND (reference sequence). This chain's CDR3 is CASSPGTGHYYGYTF. The CDR3 nucleotides are TGTGCCAGTAGTCCCGGGACAGGTCACTACTATGGCTACACCTTC.

A few counts support this clonotype. The rearrangement links TRBV30 to TRBJ2-2; unclear D gene. The germline V gene has CDR1 GTSNPN and CDR2 SVGIG (reference sequence). The ends were cut back, 2 bases at V and 3 bases at J, with 10 bases in the middle. The CDR3 sequence is 14 residues long. The CDR3 spells CAWSMASHTGELFF. CDR3 in DNA: TGTGCCTGGAGTATGGCTTCACACACCGGGGAGCTGTTTTTT.

This clonotype was observed many times. The chain combines TRBV20-1 with TRBJ1-3; D not certain. This CDR3 region has 13 residues. Germline CDR1 DFQATT, CDR2 SNEGSKA (reference sequence). V was trimmed by 6 bases and J by 2 bases, leaving 11 bases between them. The CDR3 DNA follows: TGCAGTGCCACCATCACCCCTGGAAACACCATATATTTT. It translates to CSATITPGNTIYF.

The chain links TRBV20-1 to TRBJ2-1, with D possibly being TRBD2 (5 bases). This CDR3 spans 14 amino acids. V lost 3 bases and J 3 bases, leaving 12 bases between the germline ends. Germline-derived CDR1 and CDR2 are DFQATT and SNEGSKA (reference sequence). CDR3 nucleotide sequence: TGCAGTGCTAGTTCGTGGGAGTTCTACAATGAGCAGTTCTTC. It specifies CSASSWEFYNEQFF.

With regard to this clonotype: A read error may explain this, as a much larger clone is one base away. The chain uses TRBV7-9 and TRBJ1-1; D possibly corresponds to TRBD1 (6 bases). The CDR3 extends over 15 amino acids. Germline lookup yields CDR1 SEHNR and CDR2 FQNEAQ (reference sequence). V gave up 1 base and J gave up 9 bases, with 18 bases separating them. The DNA of the CDR3 is TGTGCCAGCAGCTTAGTACAGTATGTGGGGGCGAAAGCTTTCTTT. Protein sequence: CASSLVQYVGAKAFF.

The chain employs TRBV6-2 or TRBV6-3 and TRBJ1-5; 9 bases agree with TRBD1. Germline trimming cut 8 bases from V and 5 bases from J; bases unmatched to any gene: 4. The CDR3 extends over 13 amino acids. Germline loops: CDR1 MNHEY, CDR2 SVGEGT. The CDR3 spells CASGNRGHQPQHF. The CDR3 DNA reads TGTGCCAGCGGAAACAGGGGGCATCAGCCCCAGCATTTT.

This clonotype was observed once. The chain links TRBV27 to TRBJ1-1; D possibly corresponds to TRBD1 (6 bases). V gave up 8 bases and J gave up 2 bases, with 18 bases separating them. CDR3 length: 15 residues. Germline V lookup: CDR1 MNHEY, CDR2 SMNVEV (reference sequence). This CDR3 is CASGRRDNLNTEAFF. The DNA for the CDR3 is TGTGCCAGCGGGAGACGGGACAATCTTAACACTGAAGCTTTCTTT.

This clonotype has only a few counts. The genes are TRBV5-4 and TRBJ2-4; D unresolved. Germline lookup yields CDR1 SGHNT and CDR2 YYREEE (reference sequence). This CDR3 has 13 amino acids. The V and J ends lost 3 bases and 5 bases respectively, with 9 bases between them. CDR3 residues: CASSSPTENIQYF. DNA for the CDR3: TGTGCCAGCAGCTCCCCCACTGAAAACATTCAGTACTTC.

As to this clonotype: A read error may explain this, as a much larger clone is one base away. This chain joins TRBV7-2 and TRBJ2-2, with a possible D match to TRBD2 (6 bases). Germline V gene data show CDR1 as SGHTA and CDR2 as FQGNSA. The CDR3 length is 13 residues. The CDR3 DNA reads as TGTGCCAGCAGCTTGGGAGGAACCGGGGAGCTGGTTTTT. Translating it yields CASSLGGTGELVF.

Of note for this clonotype: Since a much larger clone is just one base distant, this may be a read error. The rearrangement joins TRBV19 to TRBJ2-7; 8 bases match TRBD1. Germline V gene sequence: CDR1 LNHDA, CDR2 SQIVND (reference sequence). The CDR3 totals 14 residues. In DNA form, the CDR3 reads TGTGCCAGTAGTGTGACAGGGGACGGCTACAAGCAGTACTTC. Its translation is CASSVTGDGYKQYF.

This clonotype was observed at least ten times. The V and J genes are TRBV27 and TRBJ1-1, with D hard to call. CDR3 length equals 14 residues. The V end was cut by 6 bases, the J end by 0 bases, with 11 bases between. The germline CDR1 and CDR2 sequences are MNHEY and SMNVEV (reference sequence). The CDR3 loop is CASRFAGLNTEAFF. The DNA for the CDR3 is TGTGCCAGCAGGTTCGCCGGACTGAACACTGAAGCTTTCTTT.

This clonotype has ten or more counts. The rearrangement uses TRBV7-9 and TRBJ1-5; the D gene is possibly TRBD1 (5 bases). Germline V CDR1 and CDR2: SEHNR, FQNEAQ (reference sequence). The CDR3 is made up of 15 amino acids. V lost 6 bases, J lost 3 bases, and 15 bases lay in between. The chain's CDR3 is CASSSPGGDNQPQHF. The DNA for the CDR3 is TGTGCCAGCAGTTCCCCGGGAGGGGACAATCAGCCCCAGCATTTT. The entire variable domain, with the rest obtained from reference TRBV7-9 and TRBJ1-5, is as follows: DTGVSQNPRHKITKRGQNVTFRCDPISEHNRLYWYRQTLGQGPEFLTYFQNEAQLEKSRLLSDRFSAERPKGSFSTLEIQRTEQGDSAMYLCASSSPGGDNQPQHFGDGTRLSIL.

This clonotype was seen many times. This chain links TRBV20-1 with TRBJ2-3, with TRBD1 matching over 7 bases. V shed 2 bases, J shed 4 bases, and the junction held 6 bases outside the gene matches. The germline gives CDR1 DFQATT, CDR2 SNEGSKA (reference sequence). The length of the CDR3 is 14 residues. The DNA for the CDR3 is TGCAGTGCTAGATCTACGGGACAGCCAGATACGCAGTATTTT. This encodes CSARSTGQPDTQYF.

The J gene is TRBJ2-7, the V gene TRBV4-1; possible D gene TRBD2, 6 bases. This CDR3 is 16 amino acids long. Germline V lookup: CDR1 MGHRA, CDR2 YSYEKL. Trimming shortened V by 1 base and J by 4 bases, and 17 bases separated the two germline ends. The chain's CDR3 is CASSQVLVGGLYEQYF. CDR3 nucleotides: TGCGCCAGCAGCCAAGTCCTAGTGGGAGGTTTGTACGAGCAGTACTTC.

This clonotype has ten or more counts. The chain recombines TRBV4-2 with TRBJ2-3; tentatively, D is TRBD2 (6 bases). The CDR3 is 14 amino acids. Looked up from germline, CDR1 is LGHNA and CDR2 is YNFKEQ. V was shortened by 4 bases and J by 4 bases, with 12 bases between the two germline ends. CDR3 loop: CASSLGLNSDTQYF. CDR3 bases: TGTGCCAGCAGCCTTGGACTAAATTCAGATACGCAGTATTTT.

The V call is TRBV11-2, the J call TRBJ2-7; either TRBD1 or TRBD2 may supply D (5 bases each). Germline CDR1 SGHAT, CDR2 FQNNGV. V was trimmed by 5 bases and J by 5 bases, leaving 19 bases between them. This CDR3 spans 15 amino acids. The CDR3 loop is CASSKRPGPKDEQYF. CDR3 in DNA: TGTGCCAGCAGCAAGCGGCCGGGGCCCAAGGACGAGCAGTACTTC.

The V call is TRBV11-2, the J call TRBJ2-5; no clear D gene. Germline CDR1 reads SGHAT; CDR2 reads FQNNGV. Trimming pared 1 base from V and 7 bases from J, leaving 7 bases between. The CDR3 covers 12 residues. The CDR3 protein is CASSLASMTQYF. CDR3 nucleotide sequence: TGTGCCAGCAGCTTAGCGTCGATGACCCAGTACTTC.

This clonotype was observed a few times. This chain joins TRBV6-6 and TRBJ2-7; D remains ambiguous. The germline gives CDR1 MNHNY, CDR2 SVGAGI (reference sequence). This CDR3 is 12 amino acids long. Trimming stripped 0 bases from V and 4 bases from J, with 4 bases between. The CDR3 region is CASSYSRYEQYF. DNA for the CDR3: TGTGCCAGCAGTTACTCGCGGTACGAGCAGTACTTC.

This clonotype has a handful of counts. The V call is TRBV15, the J call TRBJ2-3, with 9 bases fitting TRBD2. The V gene's germline CDR1 is LNHNV and CDR2 YYDKDF (reference sequence). CDR3 size: 15 residues. Germline trimming cut 0 bases from V and 4 bases from J; bases unmatched to any gene: 2. The CDR3 loop reads CATSRESGRPDTQYF. In DNA form, the CDR3 reads TGTGCCACCAGCAGAGAAAGCGGGAGGCCAGATACGCAGTATTTT.

The sample holds many counts of this clonotype. The CDR3 nucleotides are TGTGCCAGCAGCTTTCACGACAGGGGAGAGGACACCGGGGAGCTGTTTTTT. Translating gives CASSFHDRGEDTGELFF. The rearrangement links TRBV7-9 to TRBJ2-2; 8 nucleotides line up with TRBD1. The junction had 9 bases not matched to a gene; V was cut back by 3 bases and J by 3 bases. The V gene's germline CDR1 is SEHNR and CDR2 FQNEAQ (reference sequence). CDR3 size: 17 residues.

This chain joins TRBV12-3 or TRBV12-4 and TRBJ2-2, with D tentatively TRBD1 (6 bases). CDR3 size: 16 residues. The ends were cut back, 4 bases at V and 6 bases at J, with 18 bases in the middle. CDR3 sequence (DNA): TGTGCCAGCAGTTCCCCTGGACAGCTCGGGGCCGGGGAGCTGTTTTTT. As protein: CASSSPGQLGAGELFF.

By its share, this clonotype is medium-sized. V and J are TRBV7-2 and TRBJ2-7; TRBD1 aligns across 8 bases. Germline CDR1 reads SGHTA; CDR2 reads FQGNSA. V was pared by 6 bases and J by 3 bases, with 4 bases of the junction left unmatched. The CDR3 is 13 residues long. The DNA of the CDR3 is TGTGCCAGCAGTCCCGGGACAGGCTACGAGCAGTACTTC. The encoded protein is CASSPGTGYEQYF.